The T cell receptor beta chain under discussion was sequenced for a study of cytomegalovirus exposure and HLA in healthy donors (dated by TCRdb to the late 2010s). Broadly, across the study: According to an earlier analysis of around 600 of the donors, 150 million to 200 million T cells yielded 120 million or so unique TCR beta sequences and about 300 Gb of sequence data. An early release that covered 500 to 800 HLA-typed donors contained approximately 300 gigabases of sequencing data and about 93 million unique TCR sequences. Of the 350 to 400 genotyped donors, over 65% fell in the genetic ancestry cluster associated with self-reported Caucasian donors. The study was designed to test whether signatures of past pathogen exposure could be identified by cataloging public T cell receptors. The study profiled the T cell repertoires of hundreds of subjects by immunosequencing and related them to cytomegalovirus serostatus. In addition to the first cohort of around 670 subjects, a separate validation cohort of 130 or so different subjects was used. To predict cytomegalovirus infection status, the study brought together high-throughput TCR immunosequencing, statistical association of individual TCRs with disease status, and machine learning. A later analysis re-examined previously published TCR beta repertoires from 610 or so donors and added high-resolution HLA genotyping to investigate patterns of TCR occurrence. Rather than drawing on any new phenotypic data, the later analysis identified candidate immune exposures from TCR beta sequences and the way those sequences occurred across donors. An earlier analysis of several hundred of the donors used high-throughput TCR beta sequencing to judge whether each TCR beta V gene segment behaved as functional or pseudogenic. Donor age, sex, ethnicity and CMV serostatus were collected together with the repertoire data. A later genetic analysis used genome-wide SNP genotypes for about 55% of the 666 donors, treating that subset as a discovery cohort. All discovery cohort repertoires had been generated using a single sequencing platform. Class I and class II HLA loci were covered by the typing at four-digit resolution. The number of typed donors differed by locus: about 620-640 for A, B, C, DRB1 and DQB1; approximately 520 for DQA1; about 600 for DPA1; and around 490 for DPB1. Because of strong linkage in the cohort, roughly 5 DR-DQ haplotypes were treated as single units for association and clustering. On average, around 240,000 unique TCR beta nucleotide sequences were sequenced per donor among several hundred genotyped donors of the cohort, with around 19% of those sequences being non-productive. Overall study outcomes, separate from this receptor: Linkage disequilibrium might explain the correlated functional status among segregating V segments, but an unknown experimental factor could not be excluded. When HLA alleles, especially DR and DQ, strongly co-occurred, attributing TCR associations to individual alleles was difficult. A further reported finding was that TCR beta sequences accurately predicted the HLA-A and HLA-B alleles for most subjects in the first cohort. Because counts were too low, roughly 17 rarely observed V segments, including chromosome 9 orphons, were left out of the earlier analysis of over 550 of the donors. Compared with the 666-donor mean, donors in an Asian-associated ancestry cluster had fewer N-insertions in productive TCRs, according to a later genetic analysis. V-gene and J-gene trimming of TCR beta chains was associated with a missense DCLRE1C variant in a later genetic analysis, and the association was replicated in an independent cohort. Because HLA typing was missing for some donors at each locus, association tests included only the typed subset. A later analysis reported that several top co-occurrence clusters appeared linked to parvovirus B19, influenza, CMV and Epstein-Barr virus. The only immune exposure information available for the cohort was CMV serostatus. Some IMGT-functional V segments, including TRBV6-2 and TRBV6-3, could not be told apart with the 87-base-pair reads, so those segments were excluded. In this cohort, only TCR beta chains were sequenced, and detectable features were limited by the absence of alpha or paired-chain data. Presence/absence analyses assumed roughly uniform sequencing depth across donors, an assumption that may not hold. In both the original and validation cohorts, the classifier was reported to diagnose cytomegalovirus status with high specificity and sensitivity. The authors suggested that the approach could potentially be extended to other disease states and immunological phenotypes. In vitro tests confirmed that three of the cytomegalovirus-associated TCR beta chains recognize cytomegalovirus antigens. In a later analysis, the rate of TCR association differed among HLA loci, with DRB1 alleles having the most associated TCRs and HLA-C alleles having the fewest. The study gave a list of 150 to 200 TCR beta chains associated with cytomegalovirus. Most CMV-associated TCR beta chains appeared to be HLA-restricted in a later analysis, and the HLA associations seemed to be driven largely by CMV exposure. Specific HLA alleles were associated with over 15,000 TCR beta sequences at a false discovery rate of 0.05 in a later analysis. The sequencing pipeline was judged likely to have produced a cluster of highly shared sequence variants as a technical artifact. In an earlier analysis of about 550 of the donors, most TCR beta V segments were observed in productive rearrangements about 90% or about 30% of the time, broadly matching IMGT annotations. In a later analysis, HLA-associated TCR beta chains were found to be more clonally expanded and to have lower generation probabilities than equally common non-associated chains. While some public TCRs were present in many individuals, most TCR sequences turned up only very rarely across donors.

The cohort comprised around 690 healthy bone marrow donors. At the time of sampling, all cohort members were nominally healthy, though unrecorded immune exposures were likely present. The donor tested CMV seronegative and was one of the 352 seronegative cohort members. Each donor provided a peripheral blood sample, and peripheral blood mononuclear cells were used for TCR beta sequencing. Genomic DNA extraction from the blood cell samples was performed with the Qiagen DNeasy Blood Extraction Kit. Library preparation was by the immunoSEQ multiplex PCR assay. For the multiplex PCR, a mixture combining 60 forward primers for TCR Vbeta segments and 13 reverse primers for TCR Jbeta segments was used. A multiplex PCR assay on genomic DNA amplified the CDR3 region of rearranged TCR beta genes. The Illumina HiSeq System was used to sequence the amplified TCR beta libraries as 87-base-pair reads. In the original analysis: A later analysis counted about 76 million unique TCR beta chains across the 690 or so repertoires, and 9.5 million to 11 million of these chains were shared by at least two donors. Raw reads were error-corrected and collapsed into unique sequences by a nearest-neighbor algorithm in which closely related sequences were merged to remove PCR and sequencing errors. CDR3 sequences were aligned to IMGT reference sequences to assign V, D and J gene segments. Each retained sequence needed at least a six-nucleotide match to both a V gene segment and a J gene segment. Rearrangements were called productive when the CDR3 lacked stop codons and stayed in frame with V and J; all others were non-productive. CDR3 was defined by IMGT convention, running from the second conserved V-encoded cysteine to the conserved J-encoded phenylalanine. Sequences without an unambiguous match to a single V gene segment were excluded from the earlier analysis of a few hundred of the donors. In an earlier analysis of about 590 of the donors, a V segment was called functional when productive rearrangements were above 56.7%, and segregating when the standard deviation between donors exceeded 5%. A statistical classification framework was built for diagnosing cytomegalovirus status from the catalog of TCR beta chain sequences. In a later analysis, V and J genes were assigned by comparing TCR nucleotide sequences against IMGT/GENE-DB human TR gene sequences. In a later analysis, CDR3 sequences and most-parsimonious VDJ recombination scenarios were assigned using the TCRdist pipeline. A later analysis defined each TCR beta chain by its CDR3 amino acid sequence plus V-gene family, and excluded reads lacking a unique V-gene family. To address suspected cross-contamination and a sequencing artifact, a later analysis removed 450 to 700 highly shared, low-generation-probability nucleotide sequences. In a later analysis, a clonal expansion index was calculated for each public chain from normalized within-repertoire ranks of inferred template counts. In a later analysis, generation probabilities were computed using a VDJ recombination model fitted to out-of-frame rearrangements, and the results were checked against IGoR. In a later analysis, TCR-TCR, TCR-HLA and TCR-CMV co-occurrence was scored with hypergeometric tests, and a repertoire-size bias correction was applied to TCR pairs. False discovery rates were estimated in a later analysis by permuting HLA or CMV assignments 20 times. A later analysis grouped co-occurring TCRs with DBSCAN, adding TCRdist sequence similarity when clustering within HLA-allele-positive subsets. Repertoires with fewer than 30,000 or more than 120,000 public chains, plus five repertoires with anomalous nucleotide sharing, were excluded from co-occurrence clustering. TCRdb carries this immuneACCESS record with in-frame sequences only. Its versions omit some clonotypes, under half of them owing to an unresolved V gene in the studies checked, with the rest unexplained. V, J and clone size were drawn from that table, and D and trimming were deduced from the DNA. The sample includes more than 200,000 clones, with more than 60% observed a single time. Roughly a sixth of the sample lies in the top ten.

From the germline V gene, CDR1 is KGHSH and CDR2 is LQKENI. Taken from cysteine to phenylalanine, the CDR3 has 12 residues. The sequence is cut down to CDR3 DNA, 36 bases in frame from base 1. The trim is 10 bases for V and 2 bases for J, with a gap of 11 bases between the germline ends. Points on this clone: Its antigen remains undetermined. Qualities for individual bases were not recorded, and no much larger clone is one base off.

The clonotype comes from a middle-aged man in good health and CMV-seronegative. This chain joins TRBV18 to TRBJ1-1; 5 matching bases give a weak D call of TRBD1. Material for sequencing was PBMCs. The bases are TGTGCCACTTCACAGGTAAACACTGAAGCTTTCTTT. Translated, it reads CATSQVNTEAFF.